The 31 T cell receptor beta chains given below trace back to one sample, sequenced in a study of CD8 T cells in Susac syndrome. The RNA, roughly 0.5 to 1 ug, was put through reverse transcription using random hexamers. TCRdb reanalysed the immunoSEQ multiplex PCR reads using MiXCR and keeps one entry per CDR3 protein. Counted here are roughly 200,000 distinct CDR3 sequences, 91% occurring once; the ten biggest clones make up about 0.09%. The specimen was CD4+ T cells from PBMCs. Source of these receptors: a human donor with Susac syndrome.

The chain employs TRBV6-6 and TRBJ1-1; D perhaps matches TRBD1 (6 bases). CDR1 and CDR2 from the germline V gene are MNHNY and SVGAGI (reference sequence). The CDR3 runs to 14 residues. V lost 6 bases to trimming and J lost 2 bases, with 13 bases between them. CDR3 bases: TGTGCCAGCAGAAAGGGAGGGGGAAACACTGAAGCTTTCTTT. Encoded protein: CASRKGGGNTEAFF.

The CDR3 DNA reads TGTGCCGCAACGGGACAGGGGGACACTGAAGCTTTCTTT. This sequence encodes CAATGQGDTEAFF. The chain combines TRBV10-3 with TRBJ1-1; 11 bases align to TRBD1. CDR1 and CDR2 from the germline V gene are ENHRY and SYGVKD. The ends lost 11 bases at V and 3 bases at J; junction bases unmatched: 5. This CDR3 region has 13 residues.

The J gene is TRBJ2-3, the V gene TRBV20-1; D is unclear. Germline CDR1 is DFQATT and CDR2 is SNEGSKA (reference sequence). This CDR3 region has 13 residues. Trimming stripped 3 bases from V and 6 bases from J, with 13 bases between. This CDR3 reads CSASGRFLDTQYF. The CDR3 region has the DNA TGCAGTGCTAGTGGCAGGTTTCTTGATACGCAGTATTTT.

V is TRBV12-3 or TRBV12-4 and J is TRBJ1-5, with a weak D call TRBD1 (6 bases). The germline V and J ends were trimmed by 3 bases and 4 bases, with 13 bases remaining between them. The CDR3 totals 15 residues. The CDR3 spells CASSFYRDGNQPQHF. The DNA for the CDR3 is TGTGCCAGCAGTTTTTACAGGGATGGAAATCAGCCCCAGCATTTT.

The chain carries TRBV11-1 and TRBJ1-1, with D unresolved. Deletions cut 3 bases from V and 1 base from J, with 15 bases between. The CDR3 is 16 amino acids. Germline V CDR1 and CDR2: SGHAT, FQDESV (reference sequence). This chain's CDR3 is CASSFGSTRRNTEAFF. The CDR3 region has the DNA TGTGCCAGCAGCTTCGGGTCGACACGGCGGAACACTGAAGCTTTCTTT.

The chain carries TRBV5-1 and TRBJ1-4, with a tentative D call TRBD1 (5 bases). The length of the CDR3 is 14 residues. CDR1 SGHRS and CDR2 YFSETQ come from the germline V gene. The V end lost 4 bases, the J end lost 2 bases, and 9 bases lay between the germline ends. The CDR3 here is CASSKDSTNEKLFF. As DNA, the CDR3 is TGCGCCAGCAGCAAAGACAGTACTAATGAAAAACTGTTTTTT.

The J gene is TRBJ2-4, the V gene TRBV28; D not resolved. Germline CDR1 reads MDHEN; CDR2 reads SYDVKM. The length of the CDR3 is 15 residues. The V and J ends lost 8 bases and 0 bases respectively, with 14 bases between them. The CDR3 region is CASDDGSVAKNIQYF. As DNA, the CDR3 is TGTGCCAGCGATGATGGATCGGTAGCCAAAAACATTCAGTACTTC.

This chain links TRBV28 with TRBJ2-7; a weak D match, TRBD2 (6 bases). Between the trimmed V and J ends, which lost 2 bases and 2 bases, there was a span of 10 bases. CDR3 length: 14 residues. The germline V gene has CDR1 MDHEN and CDR2 SYDVKM. CDR3 coding DNA: TGTGCCAGCAGTTTAGGAGGGAGTACCTACGAGCAGTACTTC. It encodes CASSLGGSTYEQYF.

The chain recombines TRBV30 with TRBJ1-1, with D maybe TRBD1 (6 bases). The CDR3 is made up of 13 amino acids. Germline loops: CDR1 GTSNPN, CDR2 SVGIG (reference sequence). V shed 5 bases and J shed 0 bases, with 10 bases lying between them. CDR3 in amino acids: CAWGTHLNTEAFF. The CDR3 nucleotides read TGTGCCTGGGGGACACACTTGAACACTGAAGCTTTCTTT.

The chain couples TRBV7-2 to TRBJ1-1; D is uncertain. Trimming cost V 5 bases and J 2 bases, with 12 bases left between them. The germline V gene encodes CDR1 SGHTA and CDR2 FQGNSA. There are 14 residues in the CDR3. CDR3 sequence (DNA): TGTGCCAGCAGCAAACTGCCGGGAAACACTGAAGCTTTCTTT. Encoded protein: CASSKLPGNTEAFF.

V is TRBV13 and J is TRBJ1-2; D gene uncertain. The length of the CDR3 is 14 residues. Per the germline V gene, CDR1 is PRHDT and CDR2 is FYEKMQ (reference sequence). V was shortened by 4 bases and J by 0 bases, with 9 bases between the two germline ends. DNA of the CDR3: TGTGCCAGCAGCTACAGAGCTACTAACTATGGCTACACCTTC. Its translation: CASSYRATNYGYTF.

This chain links TRBV4-1 with TRBJ1-4; D is ambiguous. In germline, CDR1 is MGHRA, CDR2 YSYEKL. The CDR3 loop spans 16 amino acids. The ends were cut back, 1 base at V and 0 bases at J, with 9 bases in the middle. CDR3 loop: CASSQVLSSTNEKLFF. Written as DNA, the CDR3 is TGCGCCAGCAGCCAAGTTCTGAGTTCAACTAATGAAAAACTGTTTTTT.

The V call is TRBV4-1, the J call TRBJ1-2; tentative D call: TRBD1 (5 bases). Germline V CDR1 and CDR2: MGHRA, YSYEKL. V was pared by 1 base and J by 7 bases, with 25 bases between. The CDR3 has 18 residues. The CDR3 sequence: CASSQVWSVWGVTGGYTF. DNA for the CDR3: TGCGCCAGCAGCCAAGTATGGTCCGTATGGGGTGTTACAGGTGGCTACACCTTC.

The genes are TRBV10-3 and TRBJ1-4; 7 bases fit TRBD1. The CDR3 runs 13 residues. V lost 7 bases to trimming and J lost 6 bases; unmatched junction nucleotides: 5. CDR1 is ENHRY, CDR2 SYGVKD, per germline. The CDR3 is CAIKGTADEKLFF. DNA of the CDR3: TGTGCCATCAAGGGGACAGCGGATGAAAAACTGTTTTTT.

The chain combines TRBV11-3 with TRBJ2-5, with D unresolved. The V gene's germline CDR1 is SGHNT and CDR2 YENEEA. CDR3 length: 12 residues. The V gene lost 5 bases and the J gene lost 7 bases, with 11 bases spanning the gap. The CDR3, as DNA: TGTGCCAGCAGCCTAAGTGATAGGACCCAGTACTTC. This encodes CASSLSDRTQYF.

Concerning this clonotype: One end of the junction does not line up with germline, which may come from a read error. The rearrangement joins TRBV7-7 to TRBJ2-2; D possibly corresponds to TRBD2 (5 bases). CDR3 length equals 14 residues. Per the germline V gene, CDR1 is SSHAT and CDR2 is FNYEAQ (reference sequence). In nucleotides, the CDR3 is TGTGCTAGCAGCTTTAGCGTTCGCGCCGGGGAGCTGTTTTTT. It specifies CASSFSVRAGELFF.

This clonotype was found once. The chain uses TRBV2 and TRBJ2-5, with 7 bases lining up with TRBD2. The CDR3 has 13 residues. The V and J ends lost 5 bases and 2 bases, in that order; junction bases with no gene match: 2. Germline V gene lookup returns CDR1 SNHLY and CDR2 FYNNEI. This CDR3 is CASSRTRQETQYF. The DNA of the CDR3 is TGTGCCAGCAGTAGGACTAGACAAGAGACCCAGTACTTC.

CDR3 nucleotides: TGCGCCAGCAGCCACAATTACGATCAGCCCCAGCATTTT. Encoded protein: CASSHNYDQPQHF. The chain is built from TRBV4-1 and TRBJ1-5; D unclear. The germline V gene has CDR1 MGHRA and CDR2 YSYEKL. The germline V and J ends were trimmed by 3 bases and 5 bases, with 8 bases remaining between them. The CDR3 extends over 13 amino acids.

This chain connects TRBV5-1 to TRBJ2-2; the D gene could be TRBD1 or TRBD2 (5 bases each). The CDR3 extends over 12 amino acids. Germline V gives CDR1 SGHRS, CDR2 YFSETQ. V lost 3 bases and J lost 6, with 6 bases in between. CDR3 amino acids: CASSWDPGELFF. CDR3 sequence (DNA): TGCGCCAGCAGCTGGGACCCCGGGGAGCTGTTTTTT.

J is TRBJ1-2 and V is TRBV30; D unclear. Germline V lookup: CDR1 GTSNPN, CDR2 SVGIG (reference sequence). The CDR3 spans 15 residues. Trimming shortened V by 1 base and J by 3 bases, and 15 bases separated the two germline ends. CDR3 sequence (DNA): TGTGCCTGGAGTGGGGAGCTACTAGTGGACTATGGCTACACCTTC. Translation gives CAWSGELLVDYGYTF.

The rearrangement uses TRBV7-2 and TRBJ1-5; D gene unclear. Germline V CDR1 and CDR2: SGHTA, FQGNSA. The length of the CDR3 is 15 residues. The V end lost 1 base, the J end lost 1 base, and 8 bases lay between the germline ends. The CDR3 region is CASSLESGSNQPQHF. The CDR3 DNA is TGTGCCAGCAGCTTAGAATCGGGGAGCAATCAGCCCCAGCATTTT.

The rearrangement links TRBV2 to TRBJ1-2; no reliable D call. Looked up from germline, CDR1 is SNHLY and CDR2 is FYNNEI. The CDR3 runs 13 residues. Deletions cut 4 bases from V and 6 bases from J, with 12 bases between. The CDR3 nucleotides read TGTGCCAGCAGTGTACGAGAGACCGATGGCTACACCTTC. It specifies CASSVRETDGYTF.

The chain uses TRBV28 and TRBJ2-1; D is perhaps TRBD2 (6 bases). This CDR3 spans 15 amino acids. CDR1 is MDHEN and CDR2 is SYDVKM in the germline V gene. The ends were cut back, 3 bases at V and 5 bases at J, with 14 bases in the middle. CDR3 bases: TGTGCCAGCAGTTTCCAAGGGACTGGCAACAATGAGCAGTTCTTC. Translated: CASSFQGTGNNEQFF.

The genes are TRBV19 and TRBJ2-7; 10 nucleotides align to TRBD2. CDR1 LNHDA and CDR2 SQIVND come from the germline V gene (reference sequence). With V trimmed by 5 bases and J by 1 base, 5 bases remained unmatched. The CDR3 totals 15 residues. CDR3 region: CASSAMTSGSYEQYF. The DNA for the CDR3 is TGTGCCAGTAGTGCCATGACTAGCGGGTCCTACGAGCAGTACTTC.

V gene TRBV5-1 combines with J gene TRBJ2-4; 10 nucleotides match TRBD2. The CDR3 runs to 14 residues. The V gene end was trimmed by 4 bases and the J gene end by 7 bases; junction bases not matched to a gene: 5. CDR1 and CDR2 from the germline V gene are SGHRS and YFSETQ. CDR3 loop: CASSHGTSANIQYF. The CDR3 DNA is TGCGCCAGCAGCCACGGGACTAGCGCTAACATTCAGTACTTC. The full variable domain, in which reference TRBV5-1 and TRBJ2-4 provide the parts outside the CDR3, is KAGVTQTPRYLIKTRGQQVTLSCSPISGHRSVSWYQQTPGQGLQFLFEYFSETQRNKGNFPGRFSGRQFSNSRSEMNVSTLELGDSALYLCASSHGTSANIQYFGAGTRLSVL.

V usage is TRBV11-2 and J usage is TRBJ1-2, with 12 positions matching TRBD1. CDR1 and CDR2 (germline): SGHAT, FQNNGV. This CDR3 spans 15 amino acids. With 3 bases clipped from V and 7 bases from J, the junction kept 6 bases outside the gene matches. This CDR3 is CASSFMGTGGFGYTF. CDR3 bases: TGTGCCAGCAGCTTTATGGGGACAGGGGGCTTTGGCTACACCTTC.

This clonotype was detected only a few times. The J gene is TRBJ2-3, the V gene TRBV27; TRBD2 aligns across 10 bases. There are 15 residues in the CDR3. The V gene's germline CDR1 is MNHEY and CDR2 SMNVEV (reference sequence). J lost 0 bases, V lost 5 bases, and 2 bases had no gene match. For the CDR3, the DNA is TGTGCCAGCAGTCTAGCGGGAGACAGCACAGATACGCAGTATTTT. Translating gives CASSLAGDSTDTQYF.

V is TRBV6-1 and J is TRBJ2-7; possible D gene TRBD2, 6 bases. Germline lookup yields CDR1 MNHNS and CDR2 SASEGT. This CDR3 region has 16 residues. Trimming cost V 1 base and J 2 bases, with 15 bases left between them. Here the CDR3 reads CASSEEGLTGAYEQYF. The CDR3 DNA sequence: TGTGCCAGCAGTGAAGAAGGGCTGACGGGAGCCTACGAGCAGTACTTC.

The chain recombines TRBV3-1 with TRBJ2-5; no definite D call. The CDR3 is made up of 11 amino acids. Per germline, CDR1 LGHDT and CDR2 YNNKEL (reference sequence). Trimming left V 2 bases short and J 6 bases short, with 4 bases between. Here the CDR3 DNA reads TGTGCCAGCAGCCAATACCAGACCCAGTACTTC. Protein product: CASSQYQTQYF.

This clonotype came up a few times. The chain joins TRBV9 to TRBJ1-2; D is unresolved. The V end was cut by 3 bases, the J end by 1 base, with 1 base between. The CDR3 totals 11 residues. From germline, CDR1 is SGDLS and CDR2 YYNGEE. The DNA for the CDR3 is TGTGCCAGCAGCGATAACTATGGCTACACCTTC. It codes for CASSDNYGYTF.

CDR3 in amino acids: CASSYSGRVNTEAFF. The CDR3 bases are TGTGCCAGCAGTTACTCCGGGAGAGTGAACACTGAAGCTTTCTTT. This chain connects TRBV6-5 to TRBJ1-1, with D unclear. The CDR3 is 15 amino acids. In germline, CDR1 is MNHEY, CDR2 SVGAGI. V shed 0 bases and J shed 0 bases, with 8 bases lying between them.